The 13 T cell receptor beta chains reported below all come from one sample, sequenced in a study of blood T cell repertoires in COVID-19. Generated by immunoSEQ multiplex PCR, the TCRdb table keeps only in-frame clones and is missing some. The table includes more than 50,000 clones, around 90% detected once. Sequenced sample: peripheral blood. These receptors came from a man at least 80 years old with acute or convalescent COVID-19.

The V gene is TRBV19, the J gene TRBJ2-1; tentatively, D is TRBD1 (5 bases). The CDR3 extends over 12 amino acids. Deletions cut 3 bases from V and 7 bases from J, with 7 bases between. The V gene's germline CDR1 is LNHDA and CDR2 SQIVND (reference sequence). CDR3: CASSIRGNEQFF. As DNA, the CDR3 is TGTGCCAGTAGTATTAGGGGTAATGAGCAGTTCTTC.

In this sample, this clone turned up once. The chain has TRBV6-5 and TRBJ2-2, with TRBD1 matching over 8 bases. This CDR3 has 16 residues. V was pared by 4 bases and J by 0 bases, with 4 bases of the junction left unmatched. Germline assignment: CDR1 MNHEY and CDR2 SVGAGI. CDR3 sequence (DNA): TGTGCCAGCAGTTTCACAGGGGGTGCGAACACCGGGGAGCTGTTTTTT. Amino acids: CASSFTGGANTGELFF.

The V and J genes are TRBV12-3 or TRBV12-4 and TRBJ1-6; D unclear. The CDR3 extends over 13 amino acids. Between the trimmed V and J ends, which lost 3 bases and 8 bases, there was a span of 8 bases. CDR3 in DNA: TGTGCCAGCAGTTTGCTCCCAGATTCACCCCTCCACTTT. Residues: CASSLLPDSPLHF.

This sequence joins TRBV28 and TRBJ1-4; D might be TRBD1 (5 bases). The CDR3 has 16 residues. Per the germline V gene, CDR1 is MDHEN and CDR2 is SYDVKM. Trimming took 5 bases from V and 6 from J, leaving 19 bases between them. CDR3 sequence: CASSLTGAGLDEKLFF. CDR3 DNA sequence: TGTGCCAGCAGTCTCACTGGGGCAGGGCTCGATGAAAAACTGTTTTTT.

This clone was recorded once. This chain connects TRBV3-1 (or the pseudogene TRBV3-2) to TRBJ2-1; unclear D gene. This CDR3 comprises 14 residues. Germline CDR1 and CDR2: LGHDT and YNNKEL (reference sequence). V lost 1 base, J lost 2 bases, and 6 bases lay in between. CDR3 loop: CASSQGGAYNEQFF. DNA for the CDR3: TGTGCCAGCAGCCAAGGAGGCGCCTACAATGAGCAGTTCTTC.

The chain recombines TRBV19 with TRBJ1-5; TRBD1 is a possible D gene (5 bases). The CDR3 covers 13 residues. Trimming took 8 bases from V and 0 from J, leaving 8 bases between them. The germline V gene encodes CDR1 LNHDA and CDR2 SQIVND (reference sequence). The CDR3 coding sequence is TGTGCCAGTCGACAGTTTAGCAATCAGCCCCAGCATTTT. The encoded protein is CASRQFSNQPQHF.

This chain connects TRBV19 to TRBJ1-5; D is undetermined. Germline values: CDR1 LNHDA, CDR2 SQIVND (reference sequence). V gave up 5 bases and J gave up 1 base, with 6 bases separating them. CDR3 length equals 13 residues. Here the CDR3 reads CASSGGSNQPQHF. DNA of the CDR3: TGTGCCAGTAGTGGAGGAAGCAATCAGCCCCAGCATTTT.

The chain employs TRBV18 and TRBJ2-7, with TRBD1 matching over 11 bases. The length of the CDR3 is 13 residues. Trimming took 6 bases from V and 6 from J; bases not matched to a gene: 4. Germline loops: CDR1 KGHSH, CDR2 LQKENI. The CDR3 nucleotides read TGTGCCAGCTCTGGACAGGGGGCGCTCGAGCAGTACTTC. Translation: CASSGQGALEQYF.

The V gene is TRBV2, the J gene TRBJ2-4, with D perhaps matching TRBD2 (6 bases). In germline, CDR1 is SNHLY, CDR2 FYNNEI. V lost 3 bases and J lost 1, with 19 bases in between. CDR3 length equals 18 residues. The CDR3 is CASSELGGGVGAKNIQYF. CDR3 nucleotide sequence: TGTGCCAGCAGTGAGCTGGGAGGCGGGGTGGGGGCCAAAAACATTCAGTACTTC.

V is TRBV18 and J is TRBJ2-2; D possibly corresponds to TRBD1 (5 bases). Per germline, CDR1 KGHSH and CDR2 LQKENI. The germline V and J ends were trimmed by 2 bases and 0 bases, with 19 bases remaining between them. CDR3 size: 19 residues. CDR3 nucleotide sequence: TGTGCCAGCTCACCAATTGACCTCAGGACACAAGCGAACACCGGGGAGCTGTTTTTT. This sequence encodes CASSPIDLRTQANTGELFF.

The rearrangement links TRBV7-7 to TRBJ2-1; 7 bases map to TRBD2. CDR3 length: 15 residues. Unmatched junction bases numbered 10, after V lost 4 bases and J lost 7 bases. Germline V gene lookup returns CDR1 SSHAT and CDR2 FNYEAQ (reference sequence). CDR3 in DNA: TGTGCCAGCAGCTCAGGGCGGGGGATCCGTAATGAGCAGTTCTTC. It translates to CASSSGRGIRNEQFF.

The V call is TRBV5-4, the J call TRBJ2-5; 7 positions match TRBD1. The CDR3 covers 15 residues. J was trimmed by 2 bases and V by 1 base; bases with no gene match: 5. CDR1 and CDR2 from the germline V gene are SGHNT and YYREEE (reference sequence). For the CDR3, the DNA is TGTGCCAGCAGCTTGAAGGGGGCGGGTCAAGAGACCCAGTACTTC. Its translation: CASSLKGAGQETQYF.

The chain recombines TRBV19 with TRBJ2-7; perhaps TRBD2 as D (7 bases). Trimming removed 6 bases at V and 7 bases at J, with 19 bases between. Germline CDR1 reads LNHDA; CDR2 reads SQIVND (reference sequence). The CDR3 is made up of 14 amino acids. The CDR3 region is CASSLDGGPKEQYF. The CDR3 nucleotides read TGTGCCAGTAGCCTGGACGGGGGGCCCAAGGAGCAGTACTTC.